The present T cell receptor beta chain was sequenced within a study of T-cell memory formation after mild COVID-19. Constant-segment primers and 5'RACE yielded cDNA libraries for TCR alpha and TCR beta, each carrying sample barcodes and UMIs. TCRdb reanalysed the 5' RACE reads using MiXCR and keeps one entry per CDR3 protein. Of about half a million distinct CDR3 sequences listed, 15% to 20% are singletons. From germline, CDR1 is MNHEY and CDR2 SVGAGI. This CDR3 contains 13 residues. V dropped 0 bases and J dropped 15 bases, with 15 bases sitting between them. The chain couples TRBV6-5 to TRBJ2-4, with unresolved D. The receptor was isolated from an adult woman who had mild COVID-19 (a few samples of this study predate the infection). Cell type and time point are not known. The sample was PBMCs or a T cell subset sorted from them (not recorded which). For the CDR3, the DNA is TGTGCCAGCAGTTACTCGAAGGGTCGGTTGGTGTACTTC. This codes for CASSYSKGRLVYF.